The rows below give T cell receptor beta chains drawn from one sample of a study of CD8 T cell repertoires and HIV-1 epitope variants. What these receptors recognize is not known. Sequencing was performed with immunoSEQ multiplex PCR; in TCRdb, only in-frame clones are kept and a portion is missing. The sample yields almost 4,500 clones, about two thirds seen once. Sequencing was performed on cultured CD8+ T cells derived from PBMCs. The receptors shown here come from a male donor with HIV. Each CDR3 is given without its conserved first and last residue. The D gene is left open where the match is weak.

CDR3 length,J gene,D gene,V gene,CDR3 protein
12,TRBJ1-1,TRBD1,TRBV5-1,ASSLTGGDTEAF
11,TRBJ1-1,TRBD1,TRBV28,ASSSRGSTEAF
11,TRBJ2-7,.,TRBV6-6,ASSYDKLYEQY
11,TRBJ2-2,TRBD1,TRBV7-2,ASSLVGQGQLF
15,TRBJ1-2,.,TRBV4-1,ASSQVEGTRSNYGYT
11,TRBJ1-2,.,TRBV6-5,ASSLGPRNGYT
12,TRBJ1-5,TRBD1,TRBV19,ASTRQGAGQPQH
11,TRBJ2-7,.,TRBV6-5,ASSYAGIGEQY
12,TRBJ2-5,.,TRBV7-2,ASTPGPIQETQY
9,TRBJ1-1,.,TRBV21-1,ASSRGTEAF
16,TRBJ2-7,TRBD2,TRBV7-2,ASSLPQRLAGGIYEQY
12,TRBJ1-1,.,TRBV6-5,ASSYLPGHTEAF
16,TRBJ1-5,.,TRBV21-1,ASSGKTQGINSNQPQH
13,TRBJ2-7,TRBD2,TRBV28,ASRGTSGVSYEQY
13,TRBJ1-1,TRBD1,TRBV4-2,ASSQGDRGPTEAF
12,TRBJ1-5,.,TRBV27,ASSPGAGDQPQH
17,TRBJ2-2,TRBD2,TRBV30,AWSVWASGRARVTGELF
13,TRBJ2-7,TRBD2,TRBV7-2,ASSTPTSVSYEQY
12,TRBJ2-2,.,TRBV27,ASSRREHTGELF
13,TRBJ1-2,.,TRBV7-9,ASSYPTTGTYGYT
12,TRBJ2-1,.,TRBV29-1,SVLWVSSYNEQF
10,TRBJ2-1,.,TRBV30,AWRSSMNEQF
11,TRBJ2-7,.,TRBV5-1,ASSLVPGDEQY
13,TRBJ2-5,TRBD2,TRBV6-5,ASSLAGGSGETQY
11,TRBJ2-7,.,TRBV11-2,ASSPSTGYEQY
12,TRBJ2-7,.,TRBV2,ASIPGPNGYEQY
12,TRBJ1-2,TRBD1,TRBV7-2,ASSSPDRAGFYT
11,TRBJ2-7,.,TRBV27,ASSRDATYEQY
13,TRBJ2-3,TRBD2,TRBV13,ASSSRTSGRDTQY
10,TRBJ2-7,.,TRBV4-1,ASSGSLYEQY
12,TRBJ2-3,.,TRBV4-1,ASSQERGTDTQY
11,TRBJ1-2,.,TRBV25-1,ASSEGAGYGYT